These T cell receptor beta chains were read from a single sample in a study of T cell responses to AZD1222 COVID-19 vaccine. Some clones are missing from TCRdb's copy, which holds only in-frame ones; the method was immunoSEQ multiplex PCR. The repertoire consists of roughly 150,000 clones, with 85% to 90% occurring once and the leading ten covering 1.5% to 2%. The specimen comprised peripheral blood, sampled 28 days after the second AZD1222 dose. The receptor set was obtained from an adult who received the AZD1222 COVID-19 vaccine. Both conserved end residues are part of each CDR3. The D gene is left open where the match is weak. Only part of the rows carry a size: once, few, many, or a class if the clone is expanded.

J gene | V gene | clone size | CDR3 length | D gene | CDR3 protein | CDR3 DNA
TRBJ1-5 | TRBV24-1 | NA | 13 | NA | CATSVRGNQPQHF | TGTGCCACCAGTGTTAGGGGGAATCAGCCCCAGCATTTT
TRBJ2-1 | TRBV2 | NA | 17 | TRBD2 | CASSEVGLAGGYNEQFF | TGTGCCAGCAGTGAAGTTGGGCTAGCGGGAGGGTACAATGAGCAGTTCTTC
TRBJ2-1 | TRBV7-9 | once | 16 | NA | CASSQGLTNSYNEQFF | TGTGCCAGCAGCCAAGGCCTTACTAACTCCTACAATGAGCAGTTCTTC
TRBJ2-3 | TRBV7-2 | NA | 14 | NA | CASSSRRGPDTQYF | TGTGCCAGCAGCTCACGCAGGGGTCCAGATACGCAGTATTTT
TRBJ2-7 | TRBV30 | NA | 14 | TRBD1 | CAWAPTGEPHEQYF | TGTGCCTGGGCCCCGACAGGGGAGCCCCACGAGCAGTACTTC
TRBJ1-4 | TRBV7-9 | NA | 15 | NA | CASSQEGQPFEKLFF | TGTGCCAGCAGCCAGGAGGGGCAGCCATTCGAAAAACTGTTTTTT
TRBJ1-4 | TRBV15 | NA | 13 | NA | CATSREGDEKLFF | TGTGCCACCAGCAGAGAAGGGGATGAAAAACTGTTTTTT
TRBJ1-2 | TRBV28 | once | 12 | NA | CASSLQGFGYTF | TGTGCCAGCAGTTTACAGGGTTTTGGCTACACCTTC
TRBJ2-1 | TRBV11-2 | NA | 14 | NA | CASSLIRVGNEQFF | TGTGCCAGCAGCTTGATCAGGGTAGGAAATGAGCAGTTCTTC
TRBJ1-5 | TRBV19 | NA | 16 | NA | CASSILGQTSNQPQHF | TGTGCCAGTAGTATTCTAGGGCAGACCAGCAATCAGCCCCAGCATTTT
TRBJ1-5 | TRBV6-4 | NA | 15 | NA | CASSEQAVGNQPQHF | TGTGCCAGCAGTGAACAGGCGGTTGGCAATCAGCCCCAGCATTTT
TRBJ1-1 | TRBV7-9 | NA | 15 | NA | CASSLGGPGSTEAFF | TGTGCCAGCAGCTTAGGGGGGCCAGGCAGCACTGAAGCTTTCTTT
TRBJ1-5 | TRBV24-1 | NA | 15 | NA | CATSDARGSNQPQHF | TGTGCCACCAGTGACGCCAGGGGAAGCAATCAGCCCCAGCATTTT
TRBJ1-1 | TRBV19 | NA | 13 | NA | CASSMKEGTEAFF | TGTGCCAGTAGTATGAAGGAAGGAACTGAAGCTTTCTTT
TRBJ1-3 | TRBV7-7 | NA | 17 | NA | CASSLGSGTASGNTIYF | TGTGCCAGCAGCTTAGGCTCCGGCACCGCCTCTGGAAACACCATATATTTT
TRBJ1-5 | TRBV2 | NA | 18 | NA | CASSGWAGRTRSNQPQHF | TGTGCCAGCAGCGGGTGGGCAGGGAGGACTCGTTCTAATCAGCCCCAGCATTTT
TRBJ1-2 | TRBV7-8 | NA | 14 | TRBD1 | CASSPGTANYGYTF | TGTGCCAGCAGCCCCGGGACAGCGAACTATGGCTACACCTTC